Listed below are T cell receptor beta chains from one sample, sequenced in a study of Ad26.COV2.S vaccination and SARS-CoV-2 variants. Assay used: immunoSEQ multiplex PCR; TCRdb lists only in-frame clones, some missing. The table includes about 350,000 clones, about 87% detected once. This specimen consisted of peripheral blood, obtained in a trial of Ad26.COV2.S vaccine versus placebo. These receptors originate from a person between 18 and 65 years old who received the Ad26.COV2.S COVID-19 vaccine or a placebo. Each CDR3 is given with its conserved first and last residue. The D gene is left open where the match is weak.

TRBD1	TRBV4-2	TRBJ2-7	CASNLSPGTDYEQYF	TGTGCCAGCAACCTTTCCCCCGGGACAGACTACGAGCAGTACTTC
TRBD2	TRBV7-9	TRBJ2-3	CASSRVEGGWADTQYF	TGTGCCAGCAGCCGAGTGGAGGGAGGGTGGGCAGATACGCAGTATTTT
.	TRBV6-2/TRBV6-3	TRBJ2-1	CASSYSSSVNEQFF	TGTGCCAGCAGTTACTCCTCTAGCGTCAATGAGCAGTTCTTC
.	TRBV4-1	TRBJ2-1	CASSQLNPYNEQFF	TGCGCCAGCAGCCAGCTAAACCCCTACAATGAGCAGTTCTTC
TRBD1	TRBV14	TRBJ1-2	CASSLGQSYGYTF	TGTGCCAGCAGCCTGGGACAGTCCTATGGCTACACCTTC
.	TRBV15	TRBJ2-2	CATSRRASGGELFF	TGTGCCACCAGCAGACGGGCCTCCGGCGGGGAGCTGTTTTTT
TRBD1	TRBV7-8	TRBJ2-2	CASSLPGQGITGELFF	TGTGCCAGCAGCTTACCGGGACAGGGGATAACCGGGGAGCTGTTTTTT
.	TRBV6-5	TRBJ1-2	CASSSAAGTLYGYTF	TGTGCCAGCAGTTCTGCGGCCGGGACATTATATGGCTACACCTTC
TRBD1	TRBV5-6	TRBJ2-2	CASSMGQDINTGELFF	TGTGCCAGCAGCATGGGACAGGACATCAACACCGGGGAGCTGTTTTTT
.	TRBV23-1	TRBJ1-5	CARTPRVVNQPQHF	TGCGCCAGGACTCCCAGGGTAGTCAATCAGCCCCAGCATTTT
.	TRBV27	TRBJ2-3	CASSLWVRGTDTQYF	TGTGCCAGCAGTTTATGGGTCAGGGGTACAGATACGCAGTATTTT
TRBD1	TRBV5-5	TRBJ2-7	CASSSGQGAEEQYF	TGTGCCAGCAGCTCGGGACAGGGGGCAGAAGAGCAGTACTTC
TRBD1	TRBV5-4	TRBJ2-7	CASSLQGAFPEQYF	TGTGCCAGCAGCTTACAGGGGGCATTCCCCGAGCAGTACTTC
.	TRBV18	TRBJ2-2	CASSQRGSINTGELFF	TGTGCCAGCTCGCAAAGGGGGTCGATTAACACCGGGGAGCTGTTTTTT
.	TRBV18	TRBJ2-2	CASSPTPPENTGELFF	TGTGCCAGCTCCCCTACCCCTCCAGAGAACACCGGGGAGCTGTTTTTT